This is a list of T cell receptor beta chains from one sample in a study of shared clonotypes between healthy human individuals. Sequencing was performed with immunoSEQ multiplex PCR; in TCRdb, only in-frame clones are kept and a portion is missing. This sample has about 700,000 clones, with under 95% found just once. Material for sequencing was naive CD8+ T cells sorted from blood. The receptor source for this set is a man aged 25-40 years in good health. The CDR3 runs from the conserved cysteine through the conserved F or W. A D gene is named only where the DNA matches it firmly. Rows may omit the clone size; those that give it use once, few, many or a size class.

TRBV29-1	TRBJ1-1	NA	NA	CSAAHTEAFF	TGCAGCGCCGCTCATACTGAAGCTTTCTTT
TRBV29-1	TRBJ2-1	once	TRBD2	CSVDPQVAGASIEQFF	TGCAGCGTTGACCCCCAGGTAGCGGGAGCTTCGATTGAGCAGTTCTTC
TRBV27	TRBJ2-7	NA	NA	CASSLRGEDYEQYF	TGTGCCAGCAGTTTACGTGGGGAGGACTACGAGCAGTACTTC
TRBV9	TRBJ2-5	NA	NA	CASSVGGPLETQYF	TGTGCCAGCAGCGTAGGGGGCCCTTTGGAGACCCAGTACTTC
TRBV28	TRBJ1-5	NA	NA	CASSPLISNQPQHF	TGTGCCAGCAGCCCCCTAATTAGCAATCAGCCCCAGCATTTT
TRBV7-9	TRBJ2-7	NA	TRBD2	CASSSTGTSGRPGGYEQYF	TGTGCCAGCAGCTCGACTGGGACTAGCGGGAGGCCCGGTGGGTACGAGCAGTACTTC
TRBV27	TRBJ2-7	NA	NA	CASSPRLTYEQYF	TGTGCCAGCAGTCCACGGCTAACCTACGAGCAGTACTTC
TRBV5-6	TRBJ1-5	NA	NA	CASSPQTDSNQPQHF	TGTGCCAGCAGCCCTCAGACTGATAGCAATCAGCCCCAGCATTTT
TRBV27	TRBJ1-1	NA	NA	CASSLGGGGWTEAFF	TGTGCCAGCAGTTTAGGCGGAGGGGGTTGGACTGAAGCTTTCTTT
TRBV6-1	TRBJ2-1	NA	NA	CASSWGRNEQFF	TGTGCCAGCAGTTGGGGACGCAATGAGCAGTTCTTC
TRBV7-9	TRBJ2-7	NA	NA	CASSLGGTGEQYF	TGTGCCAGCAGTTTGGGAGGTACGGGAGAGCAGTACTTC
TRBV6-1	TRBJ2-3	NA	TRBD1	CASGRDRGLSDTQYF	TGTGCCAGCGGACGGGACAGGGGGTTGTCAGATACGCAGTATTTT
TRBV10-1	TRBJ2-1	NA	TRBD2	CASSDNPSGKTFGNEQFF	TGCGCCAGCAGTGATAATCCTAGCGGGAAAACGTTTGGTAATGAGCAGTTCTTC